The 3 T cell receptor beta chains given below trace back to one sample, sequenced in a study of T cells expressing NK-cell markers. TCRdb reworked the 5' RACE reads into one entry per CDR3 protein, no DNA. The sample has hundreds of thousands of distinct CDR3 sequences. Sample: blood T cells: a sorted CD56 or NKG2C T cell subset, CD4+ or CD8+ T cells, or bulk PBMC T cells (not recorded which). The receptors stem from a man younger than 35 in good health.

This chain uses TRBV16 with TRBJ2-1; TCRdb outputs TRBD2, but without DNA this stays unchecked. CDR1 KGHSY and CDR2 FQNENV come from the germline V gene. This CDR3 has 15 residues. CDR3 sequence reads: CASSQSVGRVNEQFF.

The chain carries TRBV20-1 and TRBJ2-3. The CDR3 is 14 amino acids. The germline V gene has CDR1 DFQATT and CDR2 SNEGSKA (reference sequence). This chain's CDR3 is CSAREWGLSDTQYF.

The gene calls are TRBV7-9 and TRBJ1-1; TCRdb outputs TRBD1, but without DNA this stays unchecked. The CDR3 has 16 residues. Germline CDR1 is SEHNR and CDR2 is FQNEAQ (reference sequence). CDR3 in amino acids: CASSSSRRQYGNEAFF.